This TCR beta chain was found in a study of blood T cell repertoires in COVID-19. Clones were read by immunoSEQ multiplex PCR, and TCRdb kept only the in-frame ones, dropping some. The sample has approximately 280,000 clones, roughly 85% seen once. V was pared by 3 bases and J by 5 bases, with 1 base of the junction left unmatched. Per germline, CDR1 GTSNPN and CDR2 SVGIG (reference sequence). The CDR3 length is 13 residues. Sequencing was carried out using peripheral blood. The receptor comes from a woman aged 70 to 79 with acute or convalescent COVID-19. This chain links TRBV30 with TRBJ2-2; 9 bases are a match to TRBD1. CDR3 in amino acids: CAWRTGGTGELFF. The CDR3 region has the DNA TGTGCCTGGAGGACAGGGGGGACCGGGGAGCTGTTTTTT.